Below are 15 T cell receptor beta chains sequenced from a single sample in a study of T-cell reconstitution after alpha-beta-depleted transplantation in children. TCRbeta library construction was performed incorporating unique molecular identifiers. Each CDR3 protein gets one entry after TCRdb re-called the PCR reads with MiXCR. The sample has hundreds of thousands of distinct CDR3 sequences; approximately 16% are singletons. Material: PBMCs from the stem cell graft donor, obtained from the stem cell graft. The receptors here all came from a human donor who donated a stem cell graft to a child with acute lymphoblastic leukemia.

The chain is built from TRBV7-6 and TRBJ2-3; D is unresolved. Germline V gene data show CDR1 as SGHVS and CDR2 as FNYEAQ. V dropped 1 base and J dropped 2 bases, with 7 bases sitting between them. This CDR3 spans 14 amino acids. CDR3 sequence (DNA): TGTGCCAGCAGCTTAGGAGGAATCACAGATACGCAGTATTTT. Protein sequence: CASSLGGITDTQYF. Full variable domain (outside the CDR3, taken from reference TRBV7-6 and TRBJ2-3): GAGVSQSPRYKVTKRGQDVALRCDPISGHVSLYWYRQALGQGPEFLTYFNYEAQQDKSGLPNDRFSAERPEGSISTLTIQRTEQRDSAMYRCASSLGGITDTQYFGPGTRLTVL.

The chain couples TRBV9 to TRBJ2-1, with TRBD2 matching 10 bases. J lost 2 bases, V lost 4 bases, and 3 bases had no gene match. CDR3 size: 15 residues. Germline lookup yields CDR1 SGDLS and CDR2 YYNGEE. Here the CDR3 reads CASSTSGAPYNEQFF. DNA of the CDR3: TGTGCCAGCAGCACTAGCGGGGCCCCCTACAATGAGCAGTTCTTC.

V usage is TRBV15 and J usage is TRBJ2-1; 13 bases fit TRBD2. The CDR3 consists of 17 residues. CDR1 and CDR2 (germline): LNHNV, YYDKDF (reference sequence). The ends lost 0 bases at V and 5 bases at J; junction bases unmatched: 4. The CDR3 spells CATSRDRLAGGHNEQFF. The CDR3 DNA follows: TGTGCCACCAGCAGAGACCGACTAGCGGGAGGACACAATGAGCAGTTCTTC.

This clonotype was seen a single time. The J gene is TRBJ2-3, the V gene TRBV5-1, with D perhaps being TRBD1 or TRBD2 (6 bases each). Germline values: CDR1 SGHRS, CDR2 YFSETQ. CDR3 length: 15 amino acids. V lost 2 bases and J lost 2, with 12 bases in between. CDR3 DNA: TGCGCCAGCAGCTTCGGAGGGGGTTCCACAGATACGCAGTATTTT. Residues: CASSFGGGSTDTQYF.

The rearrangement joins TRBV30 to TRBJ2-3; D uncertain. The V end lost 0 bases, the J end lost 6 bases, and 13 bases lay between the germline ends. Germline V gene sequence: CDR1 GTSNPN, CDR2 SVGIG (reference sequence). The CDR3 loop spans 14 amino acids. CDR3 DNA sequence: TGTGCCTGGAGTGTGGTGGTAGCCCTGGATACGCAGTATTTT. Its protein product is CAWSVVVALDTQYF.

This chain joins TRBV19 and TRBJ2-1; D call uncertain. Per the germline V gene, CDR1 is LNHDA and CDR2 is SQIVND (reference sequence). The length of the CDR3 is 15 residues. V lost 2 bases and J lost 8, with 16 bases in between. The CDR3 reads CASSISSYGLHEQFF. The CDR3 DNA follows: TGTGCCAGTAGTATATCCAGTTACGGTCTCCATGAGCAGTTCTTC.

The chain is built from TRBV12-3 or TRBV12-4 and TRBJ2-3, with D possibly TRBD1 on 6 matching bases. The germline V and J ends were trimmed by 4 bases and 7 bases, with 18 bases remaining between them. This CDR3 has 15 residues. The CDR3 DNA is TGTGCCAGCAGTTGGATCGGGACAAACCTTAATACGCAGTATTTT. Translated, it gives CASSWIGTNLNTQYF.

In this sample, this clonotype turned up a few times. The chain couples TRBV27 to TRBJ2-5, with 7 nucleotides matching TRBD2. CDR1 and CDR2 from the germline V gene are MNHEY and SMNVEV (reference sequence). The CDR3 loop spans 15 amino acids. J lost 1 base, V lost 4 bases, and 6 bases had no gene match. The CDR3 DNA is TGTGCCAGCAGTTCTATTCTAGCGGTCCAAGAGACCCAGTACTTC. This codes for CASSSILAVQETQYF.

This chain joins TRBV4-1 and TRBJ2-7; 9 bases are a match to TRBD2. There are 16 residues in the CDR3. J lost 4 bases, V lost 0 bases, and 7 bases had no gene match. The V gene's germline CDR1 is MGHRA and CDR2 YSYEKL. The CDR3 here is CASSQDASGIDYEQYF. The CDR3 nucleotides are TGCGCCAGCAGCCAAGATGCTAGCGGGATAGATTACGAGCAGTACTTC.

This rearrangement joins TRBV5-1 to TRBJ1-1; D is ambiguous. CDR3 length equals 14 residues. Per the germline V gene, CDR1 is SGHRS and CDR2 is YFSETQ. V was shortened by 0 bases and J by 3 bases, with 9 bases between the two germline ends. CDR3: CASSLDRGYTEAFF. For the CDR3, the DNA is TGCGCCAGCAGCTTGGACAGAGGATACACTGAAGCTTTCTTT. The full variable domain, with the rest looked up from reference TRBV5-1 and TRBJ1-1, is KAGVTQTPRYLIKTRGQQVTLSCSPISGHRSVSWYQQTPGQGLQFLFEYFSETQRNKGNFPGRFSGRQFSNSRSEMNVSTLELGDSALYLCASSLDRGYTEAFFGQGTRLTVV.

Many counts were recorded for this clonotype. The chain is built from TRBV5-1 and TRBJ2-5; TRBD1 matches at 8 bases. The CDR3 is 16 amino acids. Germline V gene lookup returns CDR1 SGHRS and CDR2 YFSETQ. V dropped 4 bases and J dropped 3; count of bases not matched to a gene: 11. The DNA of the CDR3 is TGCGCCAGCAGCCTGGGGCCCGGACAGGGAGAAGAGACCCAGTACTTC. Its translation: CASSLGPGQGEETQYF.

This clonotype has more than one count but fewer than ten. The chain carries TRBV20-1 and TRBJ1-5; D is perhaps TRBD1 (6 bases). The CDR3 spans 15 residues. V dropped 1 base and J dropped 4 bases, with 14 bases sitting between them. The germline V gene has CDR1 DFQATT and CDR2 SNEGSKA (reference sequence). This CDR3 reads CSARGLQGSNQPQHF. DNA for the CDR3: TGCAGTGCTAGAGGGTTACAGGGTTCAAATCAGCCCCAGCATTTT.

This sequence joins TRBV6-5 and TRBJ2-2; D unclear. V was shortened by 3 bases and J by 6 bases, with 14 bases between the two germline ends. CDR3 length equals 15 residues. CDR1 and CDR2 from the germline V gene are MNHEY and SVGAGI. The CDR3 DNA follows: TGTGCCAGCAGTTATGACGGAAGGGCCGCCGGGGAGCTGTTTTTT. Translating gives CASSYDGRAAGELFF.

The chain has TRBV25-1 and TRBJ2-5, with D unresolved. V lost 8 bases and J 1 base, leaving 14 bases between the germline ends. The length of the CDR3 is 14 residues. CDR1 is MGHDK, CDR2 SYGVNS, per germline. The CDR3 DNA reads as TGTGCCAGCTCCAGTCGCTTGTCCCAAGAGACCCAGTACTTC. Translation gives CASSSRLSQETQYF.

This chain joins TRBV12-3 or TRBV12-4 and TRBJ1-2; 7 bases align to TRBD1. There are 15 residues in the CDR3. V dropped 6 bases and J dropped 2; count of bases not matched to a gene: 9. The CDR3 is CASSNGQAPNYGYTF. The DNA for the CDR3 is TGTGCCAGCAGCAACGGACAGGCTCCAAACTATGGCTACACCTTC.